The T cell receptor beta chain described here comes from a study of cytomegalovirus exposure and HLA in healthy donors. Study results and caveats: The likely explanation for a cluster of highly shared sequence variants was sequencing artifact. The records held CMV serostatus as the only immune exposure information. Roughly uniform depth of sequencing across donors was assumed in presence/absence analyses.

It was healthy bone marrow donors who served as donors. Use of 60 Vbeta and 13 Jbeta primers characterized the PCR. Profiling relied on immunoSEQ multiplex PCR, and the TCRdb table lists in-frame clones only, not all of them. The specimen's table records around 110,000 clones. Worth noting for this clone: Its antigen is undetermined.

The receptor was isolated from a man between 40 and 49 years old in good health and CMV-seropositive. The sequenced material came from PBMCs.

The CDR3 protein is CASSESVYEQYF. CDR3 bases: TGTGCCAGCAGTGAATCAGTCTACGAGCAGTACTTC. This rearrangement joins TRBV25-1 to TRBJ2-7; D gene uncertain. The CDR3 runs 12 residues. The V and J ends lost 1 base and 3 bases respectively, with 4 bases between them. The germline V gene encodes CDR1 MGHDK and CDR2 SYGVNS.